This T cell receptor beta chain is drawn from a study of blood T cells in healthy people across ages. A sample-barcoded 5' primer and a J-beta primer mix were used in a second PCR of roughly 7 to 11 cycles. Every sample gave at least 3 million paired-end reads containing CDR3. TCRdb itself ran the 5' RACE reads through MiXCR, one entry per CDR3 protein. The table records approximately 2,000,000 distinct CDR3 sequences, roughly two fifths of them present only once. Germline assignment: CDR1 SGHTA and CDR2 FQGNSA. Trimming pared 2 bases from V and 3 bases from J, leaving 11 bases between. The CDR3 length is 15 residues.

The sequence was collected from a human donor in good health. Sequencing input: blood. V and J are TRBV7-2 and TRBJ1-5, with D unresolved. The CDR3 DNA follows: TGTGCCAGCAGCTTAATAATTAGCAACAATCAGCCCCAGCATTTT. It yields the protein CASSLIISNNQPQHF.